These 29 T cell receptor beta chains originate from one sample sequenced in a study of cytomegalovirus exposure and HLA in healthy donors. The PCR used 60 Vbeta and 13 Jbeta primers. The assay was immunoSEQ multiplex PCR, and TCRdb's table has in-frame clones only and misses some. The sample includes under 200,000 clones, around 80% of them seen just once. The source material was PBMCs. The source is a human donor in good health.

V usage is TRBV7-9 and J usage is TRBJ2-1, with D possibly being TRBD1 (6 bases). The germline gives CDR1 SEHNR, CDR2 FQNEAQ (reference sequence). This CDR3 comprises 15 residues. V was trimmed by 0 bases and J by 7 bases, leaving 13 bases between them. The CDR3 nucleotides are TGTGCCAGCAGCTTAGCGCCCTACAGGGTGAATGAGCAGTTCTTC. Protein sequence: CASSLAPYRVNEQFF.

This clone was detected only a few times. The chain recombines TRBV6-4 with TRBJ2-2; TRBD1 agrees at 10 bases. V trimming: 5 bases; J trimming: 4 bases; junction bases outside the gene matches: 10. The CDR3 totals 17 residues. Germline CDR1 and CDR2: MRHNA and SNTAGT. The chain's CDR3 is CASSPEAGTGVTGELFF. CDR3 DNA: TGTGCCAGCAGTCCAGAAGCCGGGACAGGGGTCACCGGGGAGCTGTTTTTT.

The chain employs TRBV29-1 and TRBJ1-2; 11 positions match TRBD1. CDR1 and CDR2 from the germline V gene are SQVTM and ANQGSEA. Trimming removed 7 bases from V and 3 bases from J; junction bases left unmatched: 1. The CDR3 sequence is 12 residues long. The CDR3 nucleotides are TGCAGCGGGGGACAGGGGGACTATGGCTACACCTTC. It is translated as CSGGQGDYGYTF.

This rearrangement joins TRBV5-1 to TRBJ1-5; possible D gene TRBD1, 6 bases. Germline CDR1 reads SGHRS; CDR2 reads YFSETQ. The CDR3 extends over 14 amino acids. V lost 9 bases, J lost 6 bases, and 19 bases lay in between. Here the CDR3 reads CATLIEEGGQPQHF. In DNA, the CDR3 is TGCGCCACCCTTATAGAAGAAGGGGGTCAGCCCCAGCATTTT.

The chain recombines TRBV5-8 with TRBJ1-1; D possibly corresponds to TRBD1 (5 bases). With 0 bases removed from V and 11 bases from J, the gap between germline ends came to 14 bases. The CDR3 covers 13 residues. CDR1 SGHTS and CDR2 YDEGEE come from the germline V gene. CDR3 residues: CASSLGKGFTAFF. CDR3 DNA sequence: TGTGCCAGCAGCTTGGGGAAGGGGTTTACCGCTTTCTTT.

This sequence joins TRBV27 and TRBJ1-5; weak D call: TRBD1 (5 bases). V dropped 3 bases and J dropped 3 bases, with 12 bases sitting between them. The CDR3 is 15 residues long. CDR1 is MNHEY and CDR2 is SMNVEV in the germline V gene (reference sequence). CDR3 amino acids: CASSFGQGPNQPQHF. In DNA form, the CDR3 reads TGTGCCAGCAGTTTTGGTCAGGGTCCCAATCAGCCCCAGCATTTT.

This chain links TRBV6-6 with TRBJ2-5; unclear D gene. Germline CDR1 MNHNY, CDR2 SVGAGI (reference sequence). The CDR3 totals 11 residues. V lost 4 bases, J lost 5 bases, and 5 bases lay in between. This CDR3 is CASSSSETQYF. The CDR3 bases are TGTGCCAGCAGTTCAAGCGAGACCCAGTACTTC.

The V and J genes are TRBV19 and TRBJ2-7; 9 nucleotides align to TRBD1. V trimming: 3 bases; J trimming: 4 bases; junction bases outside the gene matches: 16. Germline CDR1 and CDR2: LNHDA and SQIVND (reference sequence). This CDR3 spans 18 amino acids. CDR3 sequence (DNA): TGTGCCAGTAGTATTCGATACGGGACAGGGAAAACGGGGTACGAGCAGTACTTC. Its translation is CASSIRYGTGKTGYEQYF.

V gene TRBV5-1 combines with J gene TRBJ2-1, with TRBD2 matching over 8 bases. After removal of 5 bases from V and 5 bases from J, the junction contained 6 bases not matched to a gene. The CDR3 loop spans 14 amino acids. Per the germline V gene, CDR1 is SGHRS and CDR2 is YFSETQ. CDR3 DNA sequence: TGCGCCAGCAGGGGACTAGAAAATGACAATGAGCAGTTCTTC. Translation: CASRGLENDNEQFF.

The chain has TRBV2 and TRBJ2-5, with 10 bases that match TRBD2. The CDR3 loop spans 15 amino acids. V was pared by 4 bases and J by 3 bases, with 5 bases of the junction left unmatched. Per the germline V gene, CDR1 is SNHLY and CDR2 is FYNNEI. The DNA of the CDR3 is TGTGCCAGCAGTGCCAGGCTAGCGGGGGAAGAGACCCAGTACTTC. It yields the protein CASSARLAGEETQYF.

The V and J genes are TRBV28 and TRBJ2-5, with D possibly matching TRBD2 (6 bases). Per the germline V gene, CDR1 is MDHEN and CDR2 is SYDVKM. This CDR3 region has 16 residues. The germline V and J ends were trimmed by 8 bases and 9 bases, with 28 bases remaining between them. In DNA form, the CDR3 reads TGTGCCAGCCAAACTTTAGGCGGGGCGGGCCCCCGGGCCCAGTACTTC. Residues: CASQTLGGAGPRAQYF.

A few counts support this clone. The chain employs TRBV5-1 and TRBJ1-5; D may be TRBD1 (5 bases). The V end was cut by 0 bases, the J end by 4 bases, with 8 bases between. Germline V CDR1 and CDR2: SGHRS, YFSETQ. This CDR3 has 14 amino acids. CDR3 DNA sequence: TGCGCCAGCAGCTTGGAGGGGAGGAATCAGCCCCAGCATTTT. Translation: CASSLEGRNQPQHF.

The chain is built from TRBV5-6 and TRBJ2-2, with 10 bases lining up with TRBD2. The CDR3 extends over 17 amino acids. V lost 0 bases to trimming and J lost 7 bases; unmatched junction nucleotides: 9. Germline V gene sequence: CDR1 SGHDT, CDR2 YYEEEE. The CDR3 reads CASSLVSAGGPGGELFF. The DNA for the CDR3 is TGTGCCAGCAGCTTGGTGTCAGCGGGGGGGCCAGGCGGGGAGCTGTTTTTT.

The chain carries TRBV7-9 and TRBJ2-7; D gene ambiguous. In germline, CDR1 is SEHNR, CDR2 FQNEAQ (reference sequence). Deletions cut 2 bases from V and 0 bases from J, with 11 bases between. The CDR3 has 15 residues. In DNA form, the CDR3 reads TGTGCCAGCAGCTTAACGGCGAGGAGCTCCTACGAGCAGTACTTC. Translating gives CASSLTARSSYEQYF.

J is TRBJ2-3 and V is TRBV7-9; maybe TRBD2 (5 bases). This CDR3 is 15 amino acids long. The germline CDR1 and CDR2 sequences are SEHNR and FQNEAQ (reference sequence). V lost 5 bases, J lost 1 base, and 13 bases lay in between. Here the CDR3 reads CASSPRRVGTDTQYF. The CDR3 nucleotides are TGTGCCAGCAGCCCTCGGCGGGTAGGCACAGATACGCAGTATTTT.

V is TRBV5-6 and J is TRBJ2-5, with 9 positions matching TRBD1. After removal of 0 bases from V and 4 bases from J, the junction contained 4 bases not matched to a gene. Germline V gene data show CDR1 as SGHDT and CDR2 as YYEEEE. The CDR3 consists of 15 residues. The CDR3 nucleotides are TGTGCCAGCAGCTTGGGGGACAGGGTAATAGAGACCCAGTACTTC. Its protein product is CASSLGDRVIETQYF.

V is TRBV27 and J is TRBJ2-1; D gene uncertain. With 4 bases removed from V and 0 bases from J, the gap between germline ends came to 16 bases. Germline assignment: CDR1 MNHEY and CDR2 SMNVEV (reference sequence). The CDR3 is 17 amino acids. CDR3 DNA sequence: TGTGCCAGCAGTTCCCCCCTGGGCCCTTTCTCCTACAATGAGCAGTTCTTC. Translated, it gives CASSSPLGPFSYNEQFF.

The genes are TRBV12-5 and TRBJ2-7, with D maybe TRBD1 (6 bases). V dropped 5 bases and J dropped 4 bases, with 9 bases sitting between them. This CDR3 has 12 residues. The germline V gene encodes CDR1 LGHNT and CDR2 FRNRAP. The CDR3: CASGPQGYEQYF. CDR3 nucleotides: TGTGCTAGTGGTCCGCAGGGGTACGAGCAGTACTTC.

The chain has TRBV10-3 and TRBJ2-5; 10 positions agree with TRBD2. This CDR3 has 14 residues. V lost 3 bases and J lost 4; bases outside the gene matches: 2. CDR1 is ENHRY and CDR2 is SYGVKD in the germline V gene. The CDR3 sequence is CAISEGTSVETQYF. DNA of the CDR3: TGTGCCATCAGTGAAGGGACTAGCGTAGAGACCCAGTACTTC.

The chain couples TRBV11-2 to TRBJ2-7; 14 positions agree with TRBD2. This CDR3 is built from 16 residues. The germline gives CDR1 SGHAT, CDR2 FQNNGV. The ends lost 4 bases at V and 5 bases at J; junction bases unmatched: 7. CDR3 DNA: TGTGCCAGCAGCTCCTACTCGGGACTAGCGGGGGACGAGCAGTACTTC. As protein: CASSSYSGLAGDEQYF.

This chain links TRBV7-2 with TRBJ2-2, with D uncertain. Germline CDR1 is SGHTA and CDR2 is FQGNSA. This CDR3 contains 13 residues. V was shortened by 1 base and J by 5 bases, with 5 bases between the two germline ends. The DNA of the CDR3 is TGTGCCAGCAGCTTAGGGCCGACCGGGGAGCTGTTTTTT. Translation: CASSLGPTGELFF.

The chain joins TRBV5-6 to TRBJ2-7, with 9 bases lining up with TRBD1. The CDR3 loop spans 13 amino acids. Germline CDR1 is SGHDT and CDR2 is YYEEEE. With 4 bases clipped from V and 3 bases from J, the junction kept 2 bases outside the gene matches. CDR3 nucleotide sequence: TGTGCCAGCAGCCGGGACAGGGTCTACGAGCAGTACTTC. Translated, it gives CASSRDRVYEQYF.

In its sample, this clone was seen a few times. The chain carries TRBV27 and TRBJ1-2, with D possibly TRBD1 on 6 matching bases. V lost 3 bases and J 3 bases, leaving 14 bases between the germline ends. Germline V gene data show CDR1 as MNHEY and CDR2 as SMNVEV (reference sequence). The CDR3 has 15 residues. The CDR3 loop is CASSFSPTGHYGYTF. The CDR3 DNA reads TGTGCCAGCAGTTTCTCACCAACAGGGCACTATGGCTACACCTTC.

The genes are TRBV6-1 and TRBJ2-1, with D possibly matching TRBD1 (6 bases). Germline CDR1 MNHNS, CDR2 SASEGT. This CDR3 has 15 residues. V was trimmed by 6 bases and J by 8 bases, leaving 20 bases between them. The chain's CDR3 is CASSRPRTGIDEQFF. DNA for the CDR3: TGTGCCAGCAGCCGACCCCGCACAGGGATCGATGAGCAGTTCTTC.

The chain couples TRBV5-4 to TRBJ2-5, with TRBD1 matching 7 bases. V lost 4 bases to trimming and J lost 4 bases; unmatched junction nucleotides: 4. Germline assignment: CDR1 SGHNT and CDR2 YYREEE (reference sequence). There are 13 residues in the CDR3. CDR3 sequence: CASSPDRPETQYF. CDR3 coding DNA: TGTGCCAGCAGCCCGGACAGGCCAGAGACCCAGTACTTC.

The chain is built from TRBV10-3 and TRBJ2-7, with 9 bases lining up with TRBD1. This CDR3 has 15 amino acids. V was pared by 3 bases and J by 2 bases, with 5 bases of the junction left unmatched. CDR1 ENHRY and CDR2 SYGVKD come from the germline V gene. DNA for the CDR3: TGTGCCATCAGTGACCGGGACAGGGAGCCCTACGAGCAGTACTTC. Encoded protein: CAISDRDREPYEQYF.

The rearrangement uses TRBV6-5 and TRBJ2-1; 9 nucleotides agree with TRBD1. The V and J ends lost 9 bases and 8 bases, in that order; junction bases with no gene match: 11. Germline V lookup: CDR1 MNHEY, CDR2 SVGAGI. The CDR3 spans 14 residues. The DNA for the CDR3 is TGTGCCAGTCGGCCGGGACAGGGTATCTATGAGCAGTTCTTC. This encodes CASRPGQGIYEQFF.

This chain joins TRBV7-9 and TRBJ2-7; tentatively, D is TRBD2 (6 bases). V lost 4 bases to trimming and J lost 0 bases, with 13 bases between them. The CDR3 runs to 15 residues. CDR1 is SEHNR and CDR2 is FQNEAQ in the germline V gene (reference sequence). CDR3 DNA sequence: TGTGCCAGCAGCTCGGGACTTAAGAGCTCCTACGAGCAGTACTTC. Its protein product is CASSSGLKSSYEQYF.

J is TRBJ2-5 and V is TRBV6-1, with 7 bases that match TRBD1. With V trimmed by 6 bases and J by 1 base, 2 bases remained unmatched. This CDR3 has 13 residues. Germline CDR1 reads MNHNS; CDR2 reads SASEGT. The chain's CDR3 is CASRRTGQETQYF. The CDR3 region has the DNA TGTGCCAGCAGGCGGACAGGCCAAGAGACCCAGTACTTC.